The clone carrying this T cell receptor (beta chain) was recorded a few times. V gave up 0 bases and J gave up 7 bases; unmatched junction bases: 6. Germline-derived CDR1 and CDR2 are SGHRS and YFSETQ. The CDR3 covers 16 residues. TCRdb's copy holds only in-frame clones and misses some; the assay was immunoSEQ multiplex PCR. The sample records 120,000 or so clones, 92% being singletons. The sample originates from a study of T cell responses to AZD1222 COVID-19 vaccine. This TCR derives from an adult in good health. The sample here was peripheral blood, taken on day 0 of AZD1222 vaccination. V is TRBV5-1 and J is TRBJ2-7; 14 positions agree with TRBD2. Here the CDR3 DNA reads TGCGCCAGCAGCTTGGGAGGGACTAGCGGGAGAAGGGAGCAGTACTTC. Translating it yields CASSLGGTSGRREQYF.